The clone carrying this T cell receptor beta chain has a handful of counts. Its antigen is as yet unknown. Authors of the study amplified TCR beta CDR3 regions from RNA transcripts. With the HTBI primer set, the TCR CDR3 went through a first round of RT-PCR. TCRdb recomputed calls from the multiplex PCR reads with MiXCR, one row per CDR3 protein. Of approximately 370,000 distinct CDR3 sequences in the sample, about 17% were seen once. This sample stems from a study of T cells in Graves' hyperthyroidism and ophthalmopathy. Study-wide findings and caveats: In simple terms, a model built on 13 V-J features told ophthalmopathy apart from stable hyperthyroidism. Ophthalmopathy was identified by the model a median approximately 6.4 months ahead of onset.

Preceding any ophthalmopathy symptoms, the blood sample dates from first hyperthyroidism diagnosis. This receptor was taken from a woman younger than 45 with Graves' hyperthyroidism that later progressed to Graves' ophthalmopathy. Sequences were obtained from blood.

CDR3 coding DNA: TGTGCCAGCAGCCCGAGAGGGGGGATGGGGTACTATGGCTACACCTTC. Residues: CASSPRGGMGYYGYTF. V is TRBV5-4 and J is TRBJ1-2, with TRBD1 as a possible D gene (6 bases). CDR3 length equals 16 residues. V was shortened by 4 bases and J by 3 bases, with 19 bases between the two germline ends. Germline-derived CDR1 and CDR2 are SGHNT and YYREEE (reference sequence).